Reported below is one T cell receptor (beta chain). The antigen remains undetermined. Germline V gene data show CDR1 as LGHNA and CDR2 as YNFKEQ. The CDR3 is 16 amino acids. V was trimmed by 0 bases and J by 0 bases, leaving 9 bases between them. These data originate in a study of cytomegalovirus exposure and HLA in healthy donors. General study points: The HLA-A and HLA-B alleles of most subjects were reportedly predicted accurately from TCR beta sequences. 150 to 200 TCR beta chains were listed as cytomegalovirus-associated.

The study ran its PCR with 60 Vbeta and 13 Jbeta primers. Clones were read by immunoSEQ multiplex PCR, and TCRdb kept only the in-frame ones, dropping some. The table lists under 130,000 clones, 60% to 80% of them singletons. The chain couples TRBV4-2 to TRBJ2-1; perhaps TRBD2 as D (5 bases). Sequencing was carried out using PBMCs. The receptor comes from a woman between 35 and 50 years old in good health and CMV-seropositive. CDR3 bases: TGTGCCAGCAGCCAAGATCGAGAGGGCTCCTACAATGAGCAGTTCTTC. Protein sequence: CASSQDREGSYNEQFF.